This T cell receptor (beta chain) was documented in a study of shared T cell receptors in the human thymus listed by TCRdb under 2021. Regarding the study in general: The study examined how self-reactive, shared T-cell receptor alpha chains are generated in the human thymus.

The method behind the library was the immunoSEQ multiplex PCR assay. The table comes from immuneACCESS by way of TCRdb, which keeps in-frame sequences with V and J called. Part of the clones is missing from these tables; in studies checked, under half for an unresolved V gene and the rest for unknown reasons. In all, the sample holds under 850,000 clones, and roughly 90% of those were seen once. Of the sample, about 0.01% falls within the top ten clones. Measured from the cysteine to the phenylalanine, the CDR3 is 15 residues long. Only CDR3 DNA is held: 45 bases, read in frame from base 1. The germline V gene sets CDR1 to SGHAT and CDR2 to FQNNGV. V is pruned by 6 bases and J by 0 bases, leaving 7 bases of the junction without a gene match. This clone was recorded only once. Its antigen remains unidentified. Base qualities were left out, and no much larger clone turns up one base away. In addition, the sample was reused for a study of human thymus T cells. The second source states: The donors were immunologically healthy infants in Finland who had open corrective cardiac surgery for congenital heart defects. Thymus tissue was collected as surgical resects that were removed during corrective cardiac surgery. V and J gene segment usage appeared biased in both thymic and peripheral blood repertoires. The related research reported highly overlapping thymic TCR repertoires among unrelated individuals. The study used roughly eight infant thymus samples plus four related peripheral blood samples to characterize TCR alpha and beta repertoires. The infant donors were roughly 6 to 244 days old, and the cohort included a handful of males and a couple of females. Thymocytes were freed from the tissue by mechanical means and kept at -70 degrees C as pellets of roughly 9-34 million cells. A QIAsymphony instrument was used to extract genomic DNA from frozen cell pellets. The immunoSEQ multiplex PCR assay was used to amplify the TCRB and TCRAD loci from a standardized amount of quality-controlled genomic DNA. The amplicons spanned the V(D)J region and were long enough to cover the CDR3 and allow V and J genes to be identified. Through the commercial immunoSEQ service, the amplicons were sequenced on an Illumina platform. Primer bias and sequencing errors were corrected using previously described methods, and TCRAD and TCRB definitions followed the IMGT database. Analysis of the repertoires was done with immunoSEQ Analyzer 3.0 and VDJTools and included basic statistics, V/J segment usage, diversity estimates, rarefaction and pairwise overlap. Chao1, ChaoE, Efron-Thisted, Shannon and inverse Simpson indices were used to estimate diversity, which was also estimated on datasets down-sampled to the smallest sample. For repertoire overlap, CDR3 nucleotide sequence, V gene and J gene had to match strictly, and clustering was done by Jaccard-based multidimensional scaling. On average, thymus samples yielded 750,000 to 1,000,000 unique TCRB clonotypes, whereas blood samples yielded around 88,000.

The receptor's source is a boy under two years old with a congenital heart defect. Donor details come from another sample of the same person, matched by shared clones. The chain uses TRBV11-2 and TRBJ2-7, with TRBD1 matching 8 junction bases. The sample consisted of thymocytes. The nucleotide sequence reads as follows: TGTGCCAGCAGTCCCGACAGGGGACCCTCCTACGAGCAGTACTTC. Its product reads: CASSPDRGPSYEQYF.